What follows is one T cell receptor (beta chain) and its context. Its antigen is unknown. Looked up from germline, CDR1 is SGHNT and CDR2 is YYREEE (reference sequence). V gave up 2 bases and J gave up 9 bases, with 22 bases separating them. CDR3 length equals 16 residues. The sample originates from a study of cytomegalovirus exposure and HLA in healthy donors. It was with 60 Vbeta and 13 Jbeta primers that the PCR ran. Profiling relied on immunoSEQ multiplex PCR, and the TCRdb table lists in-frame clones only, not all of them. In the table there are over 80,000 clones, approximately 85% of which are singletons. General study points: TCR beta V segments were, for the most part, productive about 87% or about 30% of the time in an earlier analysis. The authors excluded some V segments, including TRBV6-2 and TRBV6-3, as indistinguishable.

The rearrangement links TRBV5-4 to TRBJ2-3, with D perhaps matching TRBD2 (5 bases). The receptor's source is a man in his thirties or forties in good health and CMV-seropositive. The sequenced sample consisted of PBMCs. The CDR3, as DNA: TGTGCCAGCAGCTTAGGAGGTAGGGAAGAGCGTCGGACGCAGTATTTT. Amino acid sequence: CASSLGGREERRTQYF.